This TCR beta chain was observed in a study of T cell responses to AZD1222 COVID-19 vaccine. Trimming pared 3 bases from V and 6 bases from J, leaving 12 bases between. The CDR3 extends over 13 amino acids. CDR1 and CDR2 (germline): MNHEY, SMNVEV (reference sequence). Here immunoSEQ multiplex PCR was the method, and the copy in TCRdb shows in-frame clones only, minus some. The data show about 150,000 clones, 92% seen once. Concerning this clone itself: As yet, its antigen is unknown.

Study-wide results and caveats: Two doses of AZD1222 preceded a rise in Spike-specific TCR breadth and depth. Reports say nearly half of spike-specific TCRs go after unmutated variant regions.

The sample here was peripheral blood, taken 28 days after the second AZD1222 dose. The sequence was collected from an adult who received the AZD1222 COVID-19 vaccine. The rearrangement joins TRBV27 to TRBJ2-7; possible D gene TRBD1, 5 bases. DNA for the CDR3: TGTGCCAGCAGTTTTTACAGTGGGGCCGAGCAGTACTTC. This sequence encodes CASSFYSGAEQYF.